The 24 T cell receptor beta chains below were found in one sample sequenced in a study of blood T cell repertoires in COVID-19. Clones were sequenced by immunoSEQ multiplex PCR, and TCRdb holds only the in-frame ones, with some missing. The data contain about 170,000 clones, roughly 93% of them singletons. The sample consisted of peripheral blood. These receptors all come from a man younger than 35 with COVID-19, enrolled during active disease.

The V and J genes are TRBV6-2 or TRBV6-3 and TRBJ2-7; possible D gene TRBD2, 7 bases. In germline, CDR1 is MNHEY, CDR2 SVGEGT. The length of the CDR3 is 16 residues. Trimming stripped 0 bases from V and 2 bases from J, with 14 bases between. CDR3: CASSYSFAGAPYEQYF. CDR3 DNA: TGTGCCAGCAGTTACTCTTTCGCGGGGGCACCCTACGAGCAGTACTTC.

This sequence joins TRBV19 and TRBJ1-1, with a possible D match to TRBD1 (5 bases). The CDR3 runs to 13 residues. Germline V lookup: CDR1 LNHDA, CDR2 SQIVND (reference sequence). V gave up 8 bases and J gave up 1 base, with 11 bases separating them. In DNA, the CDR3 is TGTGCCAGTCATGGGGGGGGGAACACTGAAGCTTTCTTT. Its protein product is CASHGGGNTEAFF.

The V and J genes are TRBV5-8 and TRBJ1-2, with a weak D call TRBD1 (5 bases). With 0 bases removed from V and 8 bases from J, the gap between germline ends came to 8 bases. The CDR3 loop spans 12 amino acids. The germline V gene encodes CDR1 SGHTS and CDR2 YDEGEE. In DNA form, the CDR3 reads TGTGCCAGCAGCTTGGCCGGGGGAGGCTACACCTTC. This codes for CASSLAGGGYTF.

The gene calls are TRBV29-1 and TRBJ2-1; 7 bases agree with TRBD2. The J segment lost 0 bases and the V segment lost 7 bases, leaving 9 bases of the junction unmatched. From germline, CDR1 is SQVTM and CDR2 ANQGSEA. The CDR3 spans 15 residues. The CDR3 bases are TGCAGCGGCTCACTAGCGCCGAGCTCCTACAATGAGCAGTTCTTC. Amino acid sequence: CSGSLAPSSYNEQFF.

This clone was found once. This sequence joins TRBV7-2 and TRBJ2-2, with D tentatively TRBD2 (6 bases). This CDR3 has 13 amino acids. Germline lookup yields CDR1 SGHTA and CDR2 FQGNSA. V lost 10 bases, J lost 5 bases, and 14 bases lay in between. CDR3 sequence: CAIPSRETGELFF. CDR3 DNA: TGTGCCATCCCGTCACGGGAGACCGGGGAGCTGTTTTTT.

This chain links TRBV28 with TRBJ1-2; D possibly corresponds to TRBD1 (5 bases). The V end lost 2 bases, the J end lost 1 base, and 14 bases lay between the germline ends. The length of the CDR3 is 16 residues. Germline loops: CDR1 MDHEN, CDR2 SYDVKM. The CDR3 loop is CASSLGAGPFNYGYTF. The CDR3 DNA follows: TGTGCCAGCAGTTTAGGGGCAGGGCCTTTTAACTATGGCTACACCTTC.

V usage is TRBV4-2 and J usage is TRBJ1-5; 8 bases align to TRBD1. CDR3 length equals 17 residues. Trimming cost V 0 bases and J 6 bases; bases outside gene matches: 10. CDR1 and CDR2 (germline): LGHNA, YNFKEQ. CDR3 sequence reads: CASSQELWTGSSQPQHF. The CDR3 nucleotides are TGTGCCAGCAGCCAAGAACTTTGGACAGGGAGTAGTCAGCCCCAGCATTTT.

The chain links TRBV29-1 to TRBJ2-7; maybe TRBD1 (5 bases). Germline assignment: CDR1 SQVTM and CDR2 ANQGSEA. There are 13 residues in the CDR3. Trimming shortened V by 3 bases and J by 3 bases, and 12 bases separated the two germline ends. The CDR3 region is CSVEYRNNYEQYF. For the CDR3, the DNA is TGCAGCGTTGAGTACAGGAATAACTACGAGCAGTACTTC.

V gene TRBV4-1 combines with J gene TRBJ1-3; D is undetermined. Germline V gene sequence: CDR1 MGHRA, CDR2 YSYEKL. The CDR3 extends over 19 amino acids. Trimming left V 1 base short and J 4 bases short, with 23 bases between. The CDR3 bases are TGCGCCAGCAGCCAAGCTATTCCGAGAGGCAGAGAGGCGGGAAACACCATATATTTT. This gives the protein CASSQAIPRGREAGNTIYF.

The chain employs TRBV29-1 and TRBJ1-2, with D uncertain. CDR1 is SQVTM and CDR2 is ANQGSEA in the germline V gene. CDR3 length: 12 residues. V was pared by 3 bases and J by 1 base, with 6 bases between. DNA of the CDR3: TGCAGCGTTGATGTTCTTAACTATGGCTACACCTTC. Translation gives CSVDVLNYGYTF.

The rearrangement uses TRBV7-3 and TRBJ2-7; TRBD1 matches 9 bases. V was pared by 5 bases and J by 7 bases, with 6 bases of the junction left unmatched. This CDR3 region has 13 residues. The V gene's germline CDR1 is SGHTA and CDR2 FQGTGA. The CDR3 sequence: CASSLQGAGEQYF. CDR3 DNA sequence: TGTGCCAGCAGCCTACAGGGGGCCGGGGAGCAGTACTTC.

The table lists this clone with a few counts. The rearrangement uses TRBV7-8 and TRBJ2-1; 12 bases line up with TRBD2. The CDR3 consists of 17 residues. Germline assignment: CDR1 SGHVS and CDR2 FQNEAQ. J lost 0 bases, V lost 5 bases, and 5 bases had no gene match. CDR3: CASSPRTSGNSYNEQFF. CDR3 DNA sequence: TGTGCCAGCAGCCCCAGGACTAGCGGGAACTCCTACAATGAGCAGTTCTTC.

V is TRBV29-1 and J is TRBJ1-3, with TRBD1 identical over 8 bases. V was clipped by 7 bases and J by 4 bases; unmatched bases: 6. The CDR3 runs to 13 residues. The germline gives CDR1 SQVTM, CDR2 ANQGSEA. As DNA, the CDR3 is TGCAGCGCACGGACAGGGTACGGAAACACCATATATTTT. This gives the protein CSARTGYGNTIYF. The full variable domain, completed using reference TRBV29-1 and TRBJ1-3, is SAVISQKPSRDICQRGTSLTIQCQVDSQVTMMFWYRQQPGQSLTLIATANQGSEATYESGFVIDKFPISRPNLTFSTLTVSNMSPEDSSIYLCSARTGYGNTIYFGEGSWLTVV.

The chain recombines TRBV7-3 with TRBJ2-1; 11 bases fit TRBD2. V lost 3 bases and J lost 0; bases outside the gene matches: 4. Germline V lookup: CDR1 SGHTA, CDR2 FQGTGA. The CDR3 has 17 residues. CDR3 sequence reads: CASSFLAGGYSYNEQFF. The DNA of the CDR3 is TGTGCCAGCAGCTTTCTAGCGGGAGGTTACTCCTACAATGAGCAGTTCTTC.

J is TRBJ1-6 and V is TRBV14; possible D gene TRBD1, 5 bases. CDR3 size: 19 residues. From germline, CDR1 is SGHDN and CDR2 FVKESK. V shed 0 bases and J shed 0 bases, with 15 bases lying between them. CDR3 region: CASSQEGARLSSYNSPLHF. DNA of the CDR3: TGTGCCAGCAGCCAAGAAGGGGCCAGGCTGAGCTCCTATAATTCACCCCTCCACTTT. The entire variable domain, with the rest obtained from reference TRBV14 and TRBJ1-6, is as follows: EAGVTQFPSHSVIEKGQTVTLRCDPISGHDNLYWYRRVMGKEIKFLLHFVKESKQDESGMPNNRFLAERTGGTYSTLKVQPAELEDSGVYFCASSQEGARLSSYNSPLHFGNGTRLTVT.

The chain combines TRBV12-3 or TRBV12-4 with TRBJ2-7; D not certain. Trimming pared 5 bases from V and 3 bases from J, leaving 11 bases between. The CDR3 loop spans 13 amino acids. The CDR3 sequence is CASSPAGGYEQYF. CDR3 nucleotides: TGTGCCAGCAGTCCCGCCGGCGGCTACGAGCAGTACTTC.

This chain joins TRBV29-1 and TRBJ1-1; unclear D gene. CDR1 is SQVTM, CDR2 ANQGSEA, per germline. The CDR3 runs 13 residues. V was pared by 3 bases and J by 3 bases, with 11 bases between. This CDR3 reads CSVEKRLDTEAFF. The CDR3 DNA is TGCAGCGTTGAGAAGAGGTTGGACACTGAAGCTTTCTTT. The complete variable domain, with remaining parts taken from reference TRBV29-1 and TRBJ1-1, reads SAVISQKPSRDICQRGTSLTIQCQVDSQVTMMFWYRQQPGQSLTLIATANQGSEATYESGFVIDKFPISRPNLTFSTLTVSNMSPEDSSIYLCSVEKRLDTEAFFGQGTRLTVV.

A few counts support this clone. The rearrangement links TRBV7-8 to TRBJ1-1; 9 nucleotides match TRBD1. Losses at the gene ends were 9 bases for V and 0 bases for J; bases not matched to a gene: 8. The CDR3 spans 15 residues. Germline CDR1 SGHVS, CDR2 FQNEAQ. The CDR3 DNA follows: TGTGCCAGTGACAGGGGGTACTCCATGAACACTGAAGCTTTCTTT. It translates to CASDRGYSMNTEAFF.

The chain is built from TRBV6-2 or TRBV6-3 and TRBJ1-1; TRBD1 matches 12 bases. There are 19 residues in the CDR3. V dropped 2 bases and J dropped 4; count of bases not matched to a gene: 14. Per germline, CDR1 MNHEY and CDR2 SVGEGT. The chain's CDR3 is CASSYGVSGQGAGSTEAFF. DNA of the CDR3: TGTGCCAGCAGTTACGGGGTCTCGGGACAGGGGGCCGGAAGCACTGAAGCTTTCTTT.

The chain joins TRBV5-1 to TRBJ1-2, with 8 nucleotides matching TRBD1. The V and J ends lost 3 bases and 6 bases, in that order; junction bases with no gene match: 4. CDR3 length equals 13 residues. Germline CDR1 reads SGHRS; CDR2 reads YFSETQ. The CDR3 region is CASSSGQGHGYTF. In DNA form, the CDR3 reads TGCGCCAGCAGCTCCGGACAGGGCCATGGCTACACCTTC. Variable domain in full (rest from reference TRBV5-1 and TRBJ1-2): KAGVTQTPRYLIKTRGQQVTLSCSPISGHRSVSWYQQTPGQGLQFLFEYFSETQRNKGNFPGRFSGRQFSNSRSEMNVSTLELGDSALYLCASSSGQGHGYTFGSGTRLTVV.

The sample holds one count of this clone. The V gene is TRBV4-3, the J gene TRBJ1-1, with TRBD1 matching over 7 bases. Trimming at V came to 2 bases and at J to 5 bases, leaving 8 bases not matched to a gene. Germline CDR1 is LGHNA and CDR2 is YSLEER. The CDR3 runs 15 residues. CDR3 protein: CASSQRQGIGTEAFF. Here the CDR3 DNA reads TGCGCCAGCAGCCAAAGACAGGGAATAGGAACTGAAGCTTTCTTT.

The rearrangement links TRBV4-3 to TRBJ2-3; 10 positions match TRBD2. This CDR3 has 17 residues. V gave up 2 bases and J gave up 2 bases; unmatched junction bases: 7. Germline V CDR1 and CDR2: LGHNA, YSLEER. The CDR3 DNA reads as TGCGCCAGCAGCCAACTAAAGACTAGCGGGCACACAGATACGCAGTATTTT. Its protein product is CASSQLKTSGHTDTQYF.

The chain recombines TRBV28 with TRBJ2-7; D might be TRBD1 (6 bases). The CDR3 covers 13 residues. Germline-derived CDR1 and CDR2 are MDHEN and SYDVKM. The CDR3 DNA is TGTGCCAGCAGTTTAACTGGCCGACAGGCCCTTCAGGTC. This gives the protein CASSLTGRQALQV.

The chain combines TRBV19 with TRBJ1-1; no definite D call. Trimming took off 4 bases at V and 1 base at J, with 10 bases between the two ends. Looked up from germline, CDR1 is LNHDA and CDR2 is SQIVND (reference sequence). The CDR3 has 14 residues. In DNA form, the CDR3 reads TGTGCCAGTAGTACCCCTCTTCGGAACACTGAAGCTTTCTTT. Its protein product is CASSTPLRNTEAFF. Variable domain in full (rest from reference TRBV19 and TRBJ1-1): DGGITQSPKYLFRKEGQNVTLSCEQNLNHDAMYWYRQDPGQGLRLIYYSQIVNDFQKGDIAEGYSVSREKKESFPLTVTSAQKNPTAFYLCASSTPLRNTEAFFGQGTRLTVV.